The 31 T cell receptor beta chains below all came from one sample that was sequenced in a study of blood T cell repertoires in COVID-19. TCRdb's copy holds only in-frame clones and misses some; the assay was immunoSEQ multiplex PCR. In the table there are more than 200,000 clones, 70% to 90% of which are singletons. The sequenced sample consisted of peripheral blood. The source of these receptors is a man aged 45-60 years with acute or convalescent COVID-19.

The chain is built from TRBV19 and TRBJ1-1, with 7 bases lining up with TRBD1. This CDR3 contains 15 residues. Looked up from germline, CDR1 is LNHDA and CDR2 is SQIVND (reference sequence). J gave up 1 base and V 4 bases, and 6 bases lay outside the gene matches. This CDR3 reads CASSKQGSGNTEAFF. The CDR3 DNA follows: TGTGCCAGTAGTAAACAGGGGTCCGGGAACACTGAAGCTTTCTTT.

The chain couples TRBV5-1 to TRBJ2-1, with TRBD2 identical over 13 bases. There are 20 residues in the CDR3. CDR1 is SGHRS, CDR2 YFSETQ, per germline. V lost 4 bases and J lost 0; bases outside the gene matches: 13. The CDR3 is CASSRPPTSGGSSSYNEQFF. In DNA form, the CDR3 reads TGCGCCAGCAGCCGCCCCCCGACTAGCGGGGGGTCGAGCTCCTACAATGAGCAGTTCTTC. Full variable domain (outside the CDR3, taken from reference TRBV5-1 and TRBJ2-1): KAGVTQTPRYLIKTRGQQVTLSCSPISGHRSVSWYQQTPGQGLQFLFEYFSETQRNKGNFPGRFSGRQFSNSRSEMNVSTLELGDSALYLCASSRPPTSGGSSSYNEQFFGPGTRLTVL.

This chain joins TRBV3-1 (or the pseudogene TRBV3-2) and TRBJ2-3; 11 bases match TRBD2. Germline loops: CDR1 LGHDT, CDR2 YNNKEL (reference sequence). The CDR3 extends over 16 amino acids. V lost 5 bases to trimming and J lost 7 bases; unmatched junction nucleotides: 11. The CDR3 spells CASSTPGSGGANTQYF. In nucleotides, the CDR3 is TGTGCCAGCAGCACCCCTGGTAGCGGGGGGGCGAATACGCAGTATTTT.

This chain links TRBV27 with TRBJ1-1; the D gene is possibly TRBD1 (6 bases). Trimming took 4 bases from V and 8 from J, leaving 20 bases between them. The CDR3 sequence is 15 residues long. CDR1 MNHEY and CDR2 SMNVEV come from the germline V gene (reference sequence). DNA for the CDR3: TGTGCCAGCAGTTCGGTAGTAGGGGGGGGTGGGGAAGCTTTCTTT. Translated, it gives CASSSVVGGGGEAFF.

The V call is TRBV5-1, the J call TRBJ1-2; D possibly corresponds to TRBD1 (5 bases). V dropped 3 bases and J dropped 7 bases, with 13 bases sitting between them. There are 13 residues in the CDR3. Germline lookup yields CDR1 SGHRS and CDR2 YFSETQ. CDR3 loop: CASSSRGIPGYTF. CDR3 nucleotide sequence: TGCGCCAGCAGCTCCCGGGGGATCCCTGGCTACACCTTC.

The rearrangement links TRBV10-1 to TRBJ2-3; D possibly corresponds to TRBD2 (5 bases). This CDR3 spans 13 amino acids. The germline V gene encodes CDR1 WNHNN and CDR2 SYGVQD (reference sequence). Trimming left V 7 bases short and J 9 bases short, with 17 bases between. CDR3 in amino acids: CASTSTGSRTQYF. The CDR3 DNA follows: TGCGCCAGCACCTCGACGGGGTCACGAACGCAGTATTTT.

This clone has a handful of counts. This chain links TRBV18 with TRBJ2-7; weak D call: TRBD1 (6 bases). The germline CDR1 and CDR2 sequences are KGHSH and LQKENI. Trimming removed 0 bases from V and 2 bases from J, with 8 bases in between. CDR3 length: 14 residues. The DNA of the CDR3 is TGTGCCAGCTCACCACCGACAGGACCCTACGAGCAGTACTTC. Amino acids: CASSPPTGPYEQYF.

This clone has just one count. CDR3 DNA: TGTGCCAGCAGCTTGTTCCAGGAGGACTATGGCTACACCTTC. Its protein is CASSLFQEDYGYTF. This sequence joins TRBV5-6 and TRBJ1-2, with unresolved D. V was clipped by 1 base and J by 3 bases, with 10 bases between them. The CDR3 has 14 residues. Germline CDR1 SGHDT, CDR2 YYEEEE. The full variable domain, completed using reference TRBV5-6 and TRBJ1-2, is DAGVTQSPTHLIKTRGQQVTLRCSPKSGHDTVSWYQQALGQGPQFIFQYYEEEERQRGNFPDRFSGHQFPNYSSELNVNALLLGDSALYLCASSLFQEDYGYTFGSGTRLTVV.

The chain uses TRBV6-5 and TRBJ1-1; 8 nucleotides line up with TRBD1. J gave up 4 bases and V 6 bases, and 10 bases lay outside the gene matches. The CDR3 consists of 15 residues. CDR1 and CDR2 from the germline V gene are MNHEY and SVGAGI. CDR3 amino acids: CASRLPTGVATEAFF. CDR3 nucleotides: TGTGCCAGCAGGCTTCCGACAGGGGTGGCCACTGAAGCTTTCTTT.

The genes are TRBV7-8 and TRBJ1-1; D is perhaps TRBD1 (6 bases). V lost 5 bases to trimming and J lost 9 bases, with 13 bases between them. The CDR3 runs 12 residues. CDR1 is SGHVS and CDR2 is FQNEAQ in the germline V gene. The CDR3 DNA follows: TGTGCCAGCAGCCCCGGGACATATAAAGCTTTCTTT. Translation: CASSPGTYKAFF.

The V gene is TRBV6-5, the J gene TRBJ1-2; TRBD1 agrees at 8 bases. The CDR3 consists of 13 residues. V was pared by 6 bases and J by 6 bases, with 6 bases of the junction left unmatched. The germline CDR1 and CDR2 sequences are MNHEY and SVGAGI. The CDR3 reads CASRLDRDDGYTF. CDR3 coding DNA: TGTGCCAGCAGACTGGACAGGGACGATGGCTACACCTTC.

The chain recombines TRBV4-2 with TRBJ2-3, with 10 positions matching TRBD2. CDR1 LGHNA and CDR2 YNFKEQ come from the germline V gene. The CDR3 is 16 amino acids. Losses at the gene ends were 3 bases for V and 2 bases for J; bases not matched to a gene: 5. The CDR3 region is CASSHTSGANTDTQYF. For the CDR3, the DNA is TGTGCCAGCAGCCATACTAGCGGGGCGAACACAGATACGCAGTATTTT.

CDR3 in amino acids: CASSHPSRGPEAFF. The CDR3 nucleotides are TGCGCCAGCAGCCATCCAAGTAGGGGGCCTGAAGCTTTCTTT. V gene TRBV4-1 combines with J gene TRBJ1-1; 7 bases are shared with TRBD1. Germline V CDR1 and CDR2: MGHRA, YSYEKL. This CDR3 has 14 amino acids. J gave up 6 bases and V 3 bases, and 7 bases lay outside the gene matches.

The genes are TRBV7-8 and TRBJ2-2; D perhaps matches TRBD1 (6 bases). The germline V gene has CDR1 SGHVS and CDR2 FQNEAQ. This CDR3 contains 19 residues. V lost 4 bases and J 1 base, leaving 22 bases between the germline ends. CDR3 region: CASSSLASRDKRNTGELFF. In DNA form, the CDR3 reads TGTGCCAGCAGCTCTCTCGCATCCCGGGACAAGAGGAACACCGGGGAGCTGTTTTTT. The full variable domain, with the rest looked up from reference TRBV7-8 and TRBJ2-2, is GAGVSQSPRYKVAKRGQDVALRCDPISGHVSLFWYQQALGQGPEFLTYFQNEAQLDKSGLPSDRFFAERPEGSVSTLKIQRTQQEDSAVYLCASSSLASRDKRNTGELFFGEGSRLTVL.

V is TRBV19 and J is TRBJ1-1; 9 nucleotides agree with TRBD1. J lost 0 bases, V lost 8 bases, and 7 bases had no gene match. This CDR3 spans 15 amino acids. Germline loops: CDR1 LNHDA, CDR2 SQIVND (reference sequence). CDR3 amino acids: CASSPRDRVNTEAFF. The CDR3 nucleotides read TGTGCCAGTTCCCCTAGGGACAGGGTGAACACTGAAGCTTTCTTT.

The chain joins TRBV28 to TRBJ2-5, with TRBD2 matching over 11 bases. The CDR3 extends over 15 amino acids. Germline V gene sequence: CDR1 MDHEN, CDR2 SYDVKM. J gave up 5 bases and V 2 bases, and 4 bases lay outside the gene matches. DNA of the CDR3: TGTGCCAGCAGTTTAGGGACTAGCGGTGGCGAGACCCAGTACTTC. It encodes CASSLGTSGGETQYF.

V is TRBV3-1 (or the pseudogene TRBV3-2) and J is TRBJ1-1; perhaps TRBD1 as D (6 bases). The ends were cut back, 4 bases at V and 4 bases at J, with 13 bases in the middle. Germline values: CDR1 LGHDT, CDR2 YNNKEL (reference sequence). This CDR3 is 14 amino acids long. CDR3 sequence: CASSLNTGPTEAFF. DNA for the CDR3: TGTGCCAGCAGCCTAAATACAGGGCCCACTGAAGCTTTCTTT.

The rearrangement links TRBV7-9 to TRBJ1-1; D remains ambiguous. This CDR3 comprises 17 residues. The V end lost 2 bases, the J end lost 0 bases, and 16 bases lay between the germline ends. CDR1 is SEHNR and CDR2 is FQNEAQ in the germline V gene (reference sequence). The CDR3, as DNA: TGTGCCAGCAGCTTACCGACCCGGGGAAAAGTGAACACTGAAGCTTTCTTT. Amino acid sequence: CASSLPTRGKVNTEAFF.

In nucleotides, the CDR3 is TGCGCCAGCAGCACGCTGGGACAGGCGAACACTGAAGCTTTCTTT. As protein: CASSTLGQANTEAFF. The J gene is TRBJ1-1, the V gene TRBV5-1, with 8 positions matching TRBD1. Germline V gene sequence: CDR1 SGHRS, CDR2 YFSETQ. V was clipped by 4 bases and J by 1 base; unmatched bases: 6. The CDR3 runs to 15 residues.

The chain links TRBV6-1 to TRBJ1-3; no firm D call. Germline lookup yields CDR1 MNHNS and CDR2 SASEGT. This CDR3 comprises 15 residues. The germline V and J ends were trimmed by 1 base and 1 base, with 8 bases remaining between them. The CDR3 bases are TGTGCCAGCAGTGAAGGGCGGACTTCTGGAAACACCATATATTTT. Its translation is CASSEGRTSGNTIYF.

The chain joins TRBV7-2 to TRBJ2-7, with D tentatively TRBD1 (5 bases). The CDR3 loop spans 15 amino acids. The germline CDR1 and CDR2 sequences are SGHTA and FQGNSA. Trimming left V 5 bases short and J 7 bases short, with 21 bases between. This chain's CDR3 is CASSIYQGLWGEQYF. The CDR3, as DNA: TGTGCCAGCAGCATCTATCAGGGTCTTTGGGGTGAGCAGTACTTC.

The chain is built from TRBV29-1 and TRBJ1-6, with D maybe TRBD1 (5 bases). The germline V gene has CDR1 SQVTM and CDR2 ANQGSEA. The CDR3 length is 13 residues. Trimming cost V 4 bases and J 9 bases, with 13 bases left between them. Here the CDR3 DNA reads TGCAGCGTTGGGCGGGGGTTTGGTTCACCCCTCCACTTT. Encoded protein: CSVGRGFGSPLHF.

The V call is TRBV5-6, the J call TRBJ1-2, with 10 bases fitting TRBD1. The CDR3 length is 16 residues. V was clipped by 1 base and J by 4 bases; unmatched bases: 7. From germline, CDR1 is SGHDT and CDR2 YYEEEE. The CDR3 reads CASSLTYRTGGYGYTF. Here the CDR3 DNA reads TGTGCCAGCAGCTTGACCTACCGGACAGGGGGCTATGGCTACACCTTC.

The chain is built from TRBV11-2 and TRBJ2-7, with 7 bases that match TRBD1. This CDR3 is 15 amino acids long. The germline CDR1 and CDR2 sequences are SGHAT and FQNNGV. V shed 0 bases and J 7 bases; nucleotides not matched to a gene: 9. The CDR3 loop is CASSLEGGRTVEQYF. The DNA for the CDR3 is TGTGCCAGCAGCTTAGAAGGGGGCCGGACTGTGGAGCAGTACTTC.

The CDR3: CASSLLTGTTEETQYF. The CDR3 nucleotides read TGTGCCAGCAGCCTATTGACCGGGACTACCGAAGAGACCCAGTACTTC. The V and J genes are TRBV3-1 (or the pseudogene TRBV3-2) and TRBJ2-5; TRBD2 matches 7 bases. The CDR3 has 16 amino acids. V lost 4 bases, J lost 3 bases, and 11 bases stayed unmatched. CDR1 and CDR2 from the germline V gene are LGHDT and YNNKEL (reference sequence).

The CDR3 loop reads CASRGDSPSNQPQHF. The CDR3 region has the DNA TGTGCCAGCAGGGGGGACAGTCCTAGCAATCAGCCCCAGCATTTT. J is TRBJ1-5 and V is TRBV6-5; 7 nucleotides agree with TRBD1. This CDR3 is 15 amino acids long. Germline CDR1 reads MNHEY; CDR2 reads SVGAGI. V gave up 6 bases and J gave up 0 bases; unmatched junction bases: 5.

The genes are TRBV10-2 and TRBJ1-5; 9 bases match TRBD1. The V and J ends lost 6 bases and 4 bases, in that order; junction bases with no gene match: 4. The CDR3 consists of 14 residues. Germline CDR1 WSHSY, CDR2 SAAADI. DNA for the CDR3: TGCGCCAGCAGGGGACAGGGCGGGAATCAGCCCCAGCATTTT. It translates to CASRGQGGNQPQHF.

This clone is a singleton in its sample. The V and J genes are TRBV27 and TRBJ1-2, with TRBD1 matching over 8 bases. The CDR3 is made up of 15 amino acids. Germline V gene data show CDR1 as MNHEY and CDR2 as SMNVEV (reference sequence). V shed 5 bases and J 7 bases; nucleotides not matched to a gene: 12. CDR3 sequence: CASSTLTGVRSGYTF. In nucleotides, the CDR3 is TGTGCCAGCAGTACCCTGACAGGGGTGAGATCTGGCTACACCTTC.

This rearrangement joins TRBV19 to TRBJ1-6; 7 nucleotides align to TRBD1. CDR1 is LNHDA and CDR2 is SQIVND in the germline V gene (reference sequence). The junction had 14 bases not matched to a gene; V was cut back by 5 bases and J by 7 bases. The CDR3 extends over 17 amino acids. This chain's CDR3 is CASSSRRGQSGNSPLHF. The CDR3 nucleotides read TGTGCCAGTAGTTCCAGAAGGGGGCAAAGTGGCAATTCACCCCTCCACTTT. Looking up the rest from reference TRBV19 and TRBJ1-6 gives the full variable domain: DGGITQSPKYLFRKEGQNVTLSCEQNLNHDAMYWYRQDPGQGLRLIYYSQIVNDFQKGDIAEGYSVSREKKESFPLTVTSAQKNPTAFYLCASSSRRGQSGNSPLHFGNGTRLTVT.

V and J are TRBV3-1 (or the pseudogene TRBV3-2) and TRBJ2-3; 8 bases are a match to TRBD1. The CDR3 spans 14 residues. After removal of 1 base from V and 11 bases from J, the junction contained 8 bases not matched to a gene. Germline lookup yields CDR1 LGHDT and CDR2 YNNKEL (reference sequence). Here the CDR3 reads CASSQGGSGTGQYF. The CDR3 DNA is TGTGCCAGCAGCCAAGGAGGGTCCGGGACAGGGCAGTATTTT.

This clone appeared a single time. The rearrangement uses TRBV12-3 or TRBV12-4 and TRBJ1-2, with D unresolved. V lost 8 bases, J lost 13 bases, and 23 bases lay in between. The CDR3 length is 13 residues. The CDR3 sequence is CASVQEWLQIRTF. The CDR3 nucleotides read TGTGCCAGCGTCCAGGAATGGCTACAAATACGCACCTTC.